This T cell receptor beta chain stems from a study of cytomegalovirus exposure and HLA in healthy donors. This clone is a singleton in its sample. What it binds is unknown. Findings and limits, study-wide: Presence/absence analyses took donor sequencing depth as roughly uniform. Through in vitro validation, a few CMV-associated chains were shown to be specific for CMV antigens. One variant, a missense change in DCLRE1C, was linked in a later analysis to TCR beta V- and J-gene trimming.

Researchers ran the PCR with 60 Vbeta and 13 Jbeta primers. Profiling relied on immunoSEQ multiplex PCR, and the TCRdb table lists in-frame clones only, not all of them. This table has around 67,000 clones, about 61% appearing once. Germline loops: CDR1 SQVTM, CDR2 ANQGSEA. J gave up 9 bases and V 6 bases, and 18 bases lay outside the gene matches. CDR3 length equals 15 residues. The TCR sequence derives from a woman between 45 and 65 years old in good health and CMV-seronegative. The chain joins TRBV29-1 to TRBJ2-7; 9 nucleotides line up with TRBD1. The specimen sequenced was PBMCs. CDR3 residues: CSVNSRGQGNFGQYF. The DNA of the CDR3 is TGCAGCGTCAACTCCCGGGGACAGGGTAATTTCGGGCAGTACTTC.